These 7 T cell receptor beta chains were all obtained from the same sample, sequenced in a study of vaccination and CD4 T cells after COVID-19. For these TCRs, the target antigens are not known. Cultured CD4+ T-cell DNA underwent Oncomine TCR Beta short-read sequencing. From cultured CD4+ T cells, genomic DNA was extracted. TCRdb analysed the PCR reads with MiXCR anew, one entry per CDR3 protein. The sample lists thousands of distinct CDR3 sequences; roughly a third were seen once. Sample treatment: approximately nine-day PBMC culture with coronavirus spike peptide pools or control peptides (ViraFEST assay). It was before the COVID-19 pandemic (2011-2018) that the unexposed donor's CD4+ T cells were collected. The sequenced sample consisted of CD4+ T cells from blood, cultured in vitro. These receptors all come from a human donor in good health.

The chain couples TRBV24-1 to TRBJ2-6; the D gene is possibly TRBD1 (6 bases). The CDR3 spans 15 residues. V was pared by 3 bases and J by 4 bases, with 9 bases between. The V gene's germline CDR1 is KGHDR and CDR2 SFDVKD. The CDR3: CATSDPGAGANVLTF. For the CDR3, the DNA is TGTGCCACCAGTGATCCAGGGGCGGGGGCCAACGTCCTGACTTTC.

The CDR3 loop is CASSFGPDRHYEQYF. The CDR3 coding sequence is TGTGCCAGCAGTTTCGGGCCGGACAGACACTACGAGCAGTACTTC. V is TRBV27 and J is TRBJ2-7, with D possibly TRBD1 on 6 matching bases. This CDR3 spans 15 amino acids. The V gene lost 3 bases and the J gene lost 3 bases, with 15 bases spanning the gap. In germline, CDR1 is MNHEY, CDR2 SMNVEV (reference sequence).

The rearrangement links TRBV18 to TRBJ2-1; TRBD2 matches at 8 bases. CDR1 is KGHSH, CDR2 LQKENI, per germline. The CDR3 has 19 amino acids. Trimming at V came to 5 bases and at J to 3 bases, leaving 18 bases not matched to a gene. CDR3 sequence (DNA): TGTGCCAGCTCAGTCCTGCCCGCGGGAGGCCTCTCGATCTACAATGAGCAGTTCTTC. It specifies CASSVLPAGGLSIYNEQFF.

The chain employs TRBV19 and TRBJ1-6; tentatively, D is TRBD1 (6 bases). Between the trimmed V and J ends, which lost 3 bases and 13 bases, there was a span of 19 bases. The CDR3 is 15 residues long. Germline assignment: CDR1 LNHDA and CDR2 SQIVND (reference sequence). The CDR3 loop reads CASSMVGDTPSPLHF. CDR3 nucleotides: TGTGCCAGTAGTATGGTCGGGGACACCCCGTCGCCCCTCCACTTT.

This clonotype was recorded a few times. The chain joins TRBV6-1 to TRBJ1-2; D call uncertain. The CDR3 totals 14 residues. Germline V CDR1 and CDR2: MNHNS, SASEGT. V was clipped by 6 bases and J by 6 bases, with 17 bases between them. The CDR3 bases are TGTGCCAGCAGCCGTAACTCGAGGCCTAATGGCTACACCTTC. Translating it yields CASSRNSRPNGYTF.

Turning to this clonotype: Compared with germline, one end of the junction differs, possibly owing to a read error. The chain joins TRBV7-7 to TRBJ2-7; 7 nucleotides agree with TRBD1. This CDR3 has 15 residues. Germline loops: CDR1 SSHAT, CDR2 FNYEAQ (reference sequence). CDR3 in amino acids: CASSFTGTATYEQYF. The CDR3 nucleotides are TGTGCTAGCAGCTTTACCGGGACAGCTACCTACGAGCAGTACTTC.

V usage is TRBV20-1 and J usage is TRBJ2-1; D is uncertain. Germline-derived CDR1 and CDR2 are DFQATT and SNEGSKA (reference sequence). The V gene lost 6 bases and the J gene lost 8 bases, with 17 bases spanning the gap. The CDR3 sequence is 13 residues long. The CDR3 DNA reads as TGCAGTGCAAACCGCAGAGCGATTTATGAGCAGTTCTTC. Protein product: CSANRRAIYEQFF.